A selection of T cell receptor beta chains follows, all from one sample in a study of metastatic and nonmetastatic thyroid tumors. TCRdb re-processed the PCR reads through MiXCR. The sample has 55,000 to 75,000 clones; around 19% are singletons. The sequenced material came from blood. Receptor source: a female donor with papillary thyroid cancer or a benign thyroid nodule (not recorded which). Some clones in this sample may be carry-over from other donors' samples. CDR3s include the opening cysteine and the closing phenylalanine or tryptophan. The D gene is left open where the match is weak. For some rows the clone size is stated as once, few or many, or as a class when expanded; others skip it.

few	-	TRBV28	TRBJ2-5	CASSLSGLTETQYF	TGTGCCAGCAGTTTAAGCGGACTAACGGAGACCCAGTACTTC
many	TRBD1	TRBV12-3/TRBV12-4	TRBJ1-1	CASRPDRVSFFTEAFF	TGTGCCAGCAGGCCTGACAGGGTTTCTTTTTTCACTGAAGCTTTCTTT
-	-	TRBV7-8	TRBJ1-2	CASSLSVGTGYTF	TGTGCCAGCAGCTTATCCGTCGGGACTGGCTACACCTTC
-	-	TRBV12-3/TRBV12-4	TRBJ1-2	CASSSPYGYTF	TGTGCCAGCAGTTCACCCTATGGCTACACCTTC
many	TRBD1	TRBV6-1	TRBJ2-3	CASTPTGGADTQYF	TGTGCCAGCACCCCGACAGGGGGCGCAGATACGCAGTATTTT
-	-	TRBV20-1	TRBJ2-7	CSAHGGNYEQYF	TGCAGTGCTCACGGCGGGAACTACGAGCAGTACTTC
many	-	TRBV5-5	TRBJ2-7	CASSPDWVGYEQYF	TGTGCCAGCAGCCCGGACTGGGTCGGGTACGAGCAGTACTTC
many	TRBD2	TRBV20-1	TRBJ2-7	CSATPRIAGSYEQYF	TGCAGTGCTACACCTCGAATAGCGGGATCCTACGAGCAGTACTTC
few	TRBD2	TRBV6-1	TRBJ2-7	CASRVAGGPYEQYF	TGTGCTAGCAGAGTAGCGGGAGGGCCTTACGAGCAGTACTTC
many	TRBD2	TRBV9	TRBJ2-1	CASSPDASGRRGNEQFF	TGTGCCAGCAGCCCTGATGCTAGCGGGAGGAGGGGGAATGAGCAGTTCTTC
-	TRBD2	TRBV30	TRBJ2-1	CAWSGGLVGDEQFF	TGTGCCTGGAGTGGGGGACTAGTGGGCGATGAGCAGTTCTTC
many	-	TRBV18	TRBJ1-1	CASSPPVRRAYTEAFF	TGTGCCAGCTCACCACCCGTCCGCCGAGCGTACACTGAAGCTTTCTTT
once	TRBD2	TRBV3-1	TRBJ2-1	CASNGEGSADEQFF	TGTGCCTCCAATGGGGAGGGGAGTGCTGATGAGCAGTTCTTC
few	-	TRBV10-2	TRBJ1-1	CASSESSAGEAFF	TGCGCCAGCAGTGAGTCGTCGGCTGGTGAAGCTTTCTTT
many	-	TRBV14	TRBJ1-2	CASSQDLIGGYGYTF	TGTGCCAGCAGCCAAGATCTCATCGGAGGCTATGGCTACACCTTC
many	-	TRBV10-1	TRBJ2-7	CASSSDSPGQQYF	TGCGCCAGCAGTAGTGACAGCCCCGGGCAGCAGTACTTC
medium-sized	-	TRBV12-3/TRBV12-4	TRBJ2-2	CASSRGRNSNTGELFF	TGTGCCAGCAGTCGAGGAAGGAATTCGAACACCGGGGAGCTGTTTTTT
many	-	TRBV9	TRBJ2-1	CASSGTLKGGYNEQFF	TGTGCCAGCAGCGGAACACTAAAAGGGGGCTACAATGAGCAGTTCTTC
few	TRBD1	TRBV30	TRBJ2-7	CAWGTGTGVEQYF	TGTGCCTGGGGAACCGGGACAGGGGTCGAGCAGTACTTC
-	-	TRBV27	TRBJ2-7	CASSSPRPYEQYF	TGTGCCAGCAGTTCCCCCCGCCCGTACGAGCAGTACTTC
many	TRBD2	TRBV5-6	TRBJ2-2	CASRLAGTNTGELFF	TGTGCCAGCAGACTAGCGGGGACGAACACCGGGGAGCTGTTTTTT
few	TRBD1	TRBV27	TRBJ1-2	CASSLDRGVSGYTF	TGTGCCAGCAGTTTAGACAGGGGGGTATCTGGCTACACCTTC
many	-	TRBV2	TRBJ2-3	CASLSGGSPDTQYF	TGTGCCAGCCTGTCTGGTGGGAGTCCAGATACGCAGTATTTT
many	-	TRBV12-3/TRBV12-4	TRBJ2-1	CASRPNDYNEQFF	TGTGCCAGCAGGCCGAATGATTACAATGAGCAGTTCTTC
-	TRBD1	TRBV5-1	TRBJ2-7	CASSLGQGSYEQYF	TGCGCCAGCAGCCTGGGACAGGGCTCCTACGAGCAGTACTTC
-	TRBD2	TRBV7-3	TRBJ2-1	CASSPSGDYNEQFF	TGTGCCAGCAGCCCTAGCGGAGACTACAATGAGCAGTTCTTC
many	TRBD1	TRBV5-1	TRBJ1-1	CASSLGQGITEAFF	TGCGCCAGCAGCCTGGGACAGGGGATCACTGAAGCTTTCTTT
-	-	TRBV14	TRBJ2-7	CASSPQEFSYEQYF	TGTGCCAGCAGCCCACAGGAATTCTCCTACGAGCAGTACTTC
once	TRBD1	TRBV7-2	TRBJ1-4	CASSLAWTGNYGNEKLFF	TGTGCCAGCAGCTTAGCTTGGACAGGGAATTACGGTAATGAAAAACTGTTTTTT
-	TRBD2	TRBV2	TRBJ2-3	CASSDDSGRRTDTQYF	TGTGCCAGCAGTGATGATAGCGGGAGGAGGACAGATACGCAGTATTTT
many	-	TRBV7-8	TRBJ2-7	CASSSPPDNYEQYF	TGTGCCAGCAGCTCCCCCCCGGATAACTACGAGCAGTACTTC
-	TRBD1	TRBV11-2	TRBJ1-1	CASSFGQGLEAFF	TGTGCCAGCAGCTTCGGACAGGGTCTGGAAGCCTTCTTT
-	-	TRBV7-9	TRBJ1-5	CASSLLGGGQPQHF	TGTGCCAGCAGCTTATTGGGGGGCGGACAGCCCCAGCATTTT
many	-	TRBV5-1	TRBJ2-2	CASSWSSSNTGELFF	TGCGCCAGCAGTTGGTCTTCCTCGAACACCGGGGAGCTGTTTTTT
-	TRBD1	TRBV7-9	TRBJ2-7	CASRTGTGVYEQYF	TGTGCCAGCAGAACCGGGACAGGGGTTTACGAGCAGTACTTC
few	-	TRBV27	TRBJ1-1	CASTETQGSTEAFF	TGTGCCAGCACCGAAACCCAGGGATCCACTGAAGCTTTCTTT
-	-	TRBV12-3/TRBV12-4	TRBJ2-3	CASSFDSTDTQYF	TGTGCCAGCAGTTTCGACAGCACAGATACGCAGTATTTT
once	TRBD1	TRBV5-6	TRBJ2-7	CASSLDPGQGDHYDQYF	TGTGCCAGCAGCCTAGATCCGGGACAGGGGGATCACTACGATCAGTACTTC
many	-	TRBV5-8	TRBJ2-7	CASSLGGGGNEQYF	TGTGCCAGCAGCTTGGGAGGAGGGGGCAACGAGCAGTACTTC
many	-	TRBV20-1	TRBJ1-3	CSARVKGQGLGGNTIYF	TGCAGTGCTAGAGTCAAGGGCCAGGGGCTGGGTGGAAACACCATATATTTT
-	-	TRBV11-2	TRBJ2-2	CASSLERSGELFF	TGTGCCAGCAGCTTAGAGCGTTCCGGTGAGCTGTTTTTT
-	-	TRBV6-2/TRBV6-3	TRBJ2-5	CATKTQETQYF	TGTGCTACGAAGACGCAAGAGACCCAGTACTTC
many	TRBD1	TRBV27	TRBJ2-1	CASRLPGQGYNEQFF	TGTGCCAGCCGTCTTCCGGGACAGGGTTACAATGAGCAGTTCTTC
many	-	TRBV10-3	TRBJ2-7	CAISGDSYEQYF	TGTGCCATCAGTGGAGACTCCTACGAGCAGTACTTC